This TCR beta chain is from a study of spatial heterogeneity in lung cancer. Study-wide points: In tumors, expanded intratumoral alpha and beta TCR counts tracked mutation counts.

The CDR3 is made up of 15 amino acids. The V gene's germline CDR1 is SGHDT and CDR2 YYEEEE. The ends lost 2 bases at V and 1 base at J; junction bases unmatched: 5. Specified time point: sample taken at primary tumor resection. By sample share, this clonotype is medium-sized. Antigen specificity is unknown. TCRdb reprocessed the 5' RACE reads via MiXCR and lists one record per CDR3 protein. This table has over 2,500 distinct CDR3 sequences, 2.5% to 4% appearing once. Source: lung tumor tissue, taken at surgery. The sequence was obtained from a male donor with early-stage non-small cell lung cancer. This chain joins TRBV5-6 and TRBJ1-2; 7 positions agree with TRBD1. The CDR3 loop reads CASSFRAGGNYGYTF. The CDR3 DNA is TGTGCCAGCAGCTTCAGGGCAGGGGGTAACTATGGCTACACCTTC.